The sequence of this T cell receptor beta chain was determined in a study of cytomegalovirus exposure and HLA in healthy donors. The PCR ran on 60 Vbeta and 13 Jbeta primers. Sequenced by immunoSEQ multiplex PCR; TCRdb stores in-frame clones only, minus some. The listing records about 130,000 clones. The clonotype comes from a man aged 18 to 30 in good health and CMV-seronegative. Sequenced sample: PBMCs.

The DNA for the CDR3 is TGTGCCAGCAGTCGAACCGGGACAGGGCACTCAAGCAATCAGCCCCAGCATTTT. It yields the protein CASSRTGTGHSSNQPQHF. The chain employs TRBV28 and TRBJ1-5, with 9 bases identical to TRBD1. Germline CDR1 is MDHEN and CDR2 is SYDVKM. Trimming at V came to 5 bases and at J to 1 base, leaving 12 bases not matched to a gene. The CDR3 spans 18 residues.